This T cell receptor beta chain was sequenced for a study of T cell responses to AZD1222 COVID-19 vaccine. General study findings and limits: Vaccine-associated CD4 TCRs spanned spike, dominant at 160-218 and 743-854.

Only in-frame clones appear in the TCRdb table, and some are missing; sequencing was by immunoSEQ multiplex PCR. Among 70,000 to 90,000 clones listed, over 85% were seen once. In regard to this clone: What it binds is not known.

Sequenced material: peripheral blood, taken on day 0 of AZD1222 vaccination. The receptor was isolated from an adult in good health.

CDR3 in amino acids: CAWNRQAPYEQYF. In nucleotides, the CDR3 is TGTGCCTGGAACCGACAGGCACCCTACGAGCAGTACTTC. The chain is built from TRBV30 and TRBJ2-7, with a tentative D call TRBD1 (6 bases). Germline lookup yields CDR1 GTSNPN and CDR2 SVGIG (reference sequence). This CDR3 contains 13 residues. The V end lost 4 bases, the J end lost 2 bases, and 12 bases lay between the germline ends.